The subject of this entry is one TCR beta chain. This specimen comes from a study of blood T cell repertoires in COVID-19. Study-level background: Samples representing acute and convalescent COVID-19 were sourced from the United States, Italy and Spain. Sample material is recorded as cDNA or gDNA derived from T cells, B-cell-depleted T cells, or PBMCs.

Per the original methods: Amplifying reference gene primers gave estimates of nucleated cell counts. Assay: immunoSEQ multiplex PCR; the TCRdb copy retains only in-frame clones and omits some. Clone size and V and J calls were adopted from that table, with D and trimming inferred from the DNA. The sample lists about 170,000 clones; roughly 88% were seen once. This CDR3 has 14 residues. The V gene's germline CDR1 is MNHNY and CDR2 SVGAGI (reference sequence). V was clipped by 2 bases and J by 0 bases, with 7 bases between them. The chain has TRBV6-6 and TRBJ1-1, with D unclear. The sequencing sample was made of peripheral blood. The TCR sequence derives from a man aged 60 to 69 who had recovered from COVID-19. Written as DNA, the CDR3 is TGTGCCAGCAGTTACCCATCCATGAACACTGAAGCTTTCTTT. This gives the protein CASSYPSMNTEAFF.